This T cell receptor beta chain was retrieved from a study of monozygotic twins with inflammatory bowel disease. In germline, CDR1 is KGHSH, CDR2 LQKENI. CDR3 size: 14 residues. TCRdb processed the 5' RACE reads again and assigns one entry to each CDR3 protein, with no DNA. This table lists roughly 330,000 distinct CDR3 sequences. Points on this clonotype: Its target is not known.

The study's findings and limits: IBD patients, compared with healthy twins, shared fewer clonotypes with others (especially with disease activity).

The total RNA came straight from whole blood, and T cells were not sorted beforehand. This chain links TRBV18 with TRBJ2-7; TCRdb returns TRBD1, unconfirmable since there is no DNA. The sequence derives from a human donor with ulcerative colitis or Crohn's disease, or a healthy co-twin of an affected twin (not recorded which). Sequenced sample: blood. The CDR3 reads CASSPPLGQNEQYF.